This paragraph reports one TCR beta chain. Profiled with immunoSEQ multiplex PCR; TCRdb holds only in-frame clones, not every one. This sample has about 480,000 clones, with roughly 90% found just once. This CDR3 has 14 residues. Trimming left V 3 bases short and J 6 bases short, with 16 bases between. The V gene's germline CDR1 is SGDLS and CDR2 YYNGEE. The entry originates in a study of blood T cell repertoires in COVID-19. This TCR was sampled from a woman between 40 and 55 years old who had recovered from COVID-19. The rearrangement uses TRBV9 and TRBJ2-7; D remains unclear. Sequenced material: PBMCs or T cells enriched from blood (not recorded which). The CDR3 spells CASSATPLTTEQYF. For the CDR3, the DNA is TGTGCCAGCAGCGCGACCCCCCTCACTACCGAGCAGTACTTC. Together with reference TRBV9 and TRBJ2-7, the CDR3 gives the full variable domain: DSGVTQTPKHLITATGQRVTLRCSPRSGDLSVYWYQQSLDQGLQFLIQYYNGEERAKGNILERFSAQQFPDLHSELNLSSLELGDSALYFCASSATPLTTEQYFGPGTRLTVT.